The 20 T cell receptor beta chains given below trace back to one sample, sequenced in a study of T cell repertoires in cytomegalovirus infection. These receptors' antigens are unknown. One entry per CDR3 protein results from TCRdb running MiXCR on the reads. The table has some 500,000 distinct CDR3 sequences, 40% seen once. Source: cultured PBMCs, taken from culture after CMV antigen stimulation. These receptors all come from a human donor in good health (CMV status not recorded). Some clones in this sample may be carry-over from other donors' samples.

CDR3 nucleotide sequence: TGTGCCAGCAGCTTACGAGCGAACACAGATACGCAGTATTTT. Its protein is CASSLRANTDTQYF. V is TRBV5-6 and J is TRBJ2-3; D is unclear. The CDR3 has 14 amino acids. V gave up 2 bases and J gave up 2 bases, with 9 bases separating them. Germline CDR1 SGHDT, CDR2 YYEEEE.

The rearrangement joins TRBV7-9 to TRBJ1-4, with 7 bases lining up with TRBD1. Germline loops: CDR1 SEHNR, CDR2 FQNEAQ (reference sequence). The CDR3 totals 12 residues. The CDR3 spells CVGGQHNEKLFF. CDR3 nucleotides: TGTGTAGGGGGACAGCATAATGAAAAACTGTTTTTT. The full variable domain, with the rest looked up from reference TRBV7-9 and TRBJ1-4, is DTGVSQNPRHKITKRGQNVTFRCDPISEHNRLYWYRQTLGQGPEFLTYFQNEAQLEKSRLLSDRFSAERPKGSFSTLEIQRTEQGDSAMYLCVGGQHNEKLFFGSGTQLSVL.

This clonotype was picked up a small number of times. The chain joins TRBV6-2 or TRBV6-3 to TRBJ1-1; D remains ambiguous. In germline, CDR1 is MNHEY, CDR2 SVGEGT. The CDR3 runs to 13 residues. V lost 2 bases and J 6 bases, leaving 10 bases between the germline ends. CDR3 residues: CASSYRSAAEAFF. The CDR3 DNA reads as TGTGCCAGCAGTTACAGGTCGGCCGCTGAAGCTTTCTTT.

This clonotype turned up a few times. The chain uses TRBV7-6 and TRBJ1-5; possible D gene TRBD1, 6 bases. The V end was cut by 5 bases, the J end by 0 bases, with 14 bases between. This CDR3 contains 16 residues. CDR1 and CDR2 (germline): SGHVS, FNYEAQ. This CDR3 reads CASSHSGQNSNQPQHF. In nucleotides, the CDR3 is TGTGCCAGCAGCCACTCGGGACAAAATAGCAATCAGCCCCAGCATTTT.

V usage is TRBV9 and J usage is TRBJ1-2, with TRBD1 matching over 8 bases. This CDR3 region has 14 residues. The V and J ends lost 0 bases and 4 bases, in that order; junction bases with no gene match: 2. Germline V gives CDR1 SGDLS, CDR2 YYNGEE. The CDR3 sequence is CASSVGQGTYGYTF. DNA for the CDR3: TGTGCCAGCAGCGTAGGACAGGGGACCTATGGCTACACCTTC.

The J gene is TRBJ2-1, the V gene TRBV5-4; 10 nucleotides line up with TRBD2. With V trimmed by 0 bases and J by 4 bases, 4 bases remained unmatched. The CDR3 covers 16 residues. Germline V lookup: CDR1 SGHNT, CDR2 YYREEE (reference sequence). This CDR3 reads CASSLGATSGYNEQFF. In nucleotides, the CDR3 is TGTGCCAGCAGCTTGGGGGCGACTAGCGGGTACAATGAGCAGTTCTTC.

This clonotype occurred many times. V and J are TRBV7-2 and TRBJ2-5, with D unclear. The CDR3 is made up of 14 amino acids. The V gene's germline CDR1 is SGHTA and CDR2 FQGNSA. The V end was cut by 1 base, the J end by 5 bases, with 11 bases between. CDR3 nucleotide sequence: TGTGCCAGCAGCTTAGGGGCGGCTCGGGAGACCCAGTACTTC. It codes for CASSLGAARETQYF. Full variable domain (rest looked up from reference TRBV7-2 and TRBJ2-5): GAGVSQSPSNKVTEKGKDVELRCDPISGHTALYWYRQSLGQGLEFLIYFQGNSAPDKSGLPSDRFSAERTGGSVSTLTIQRTQQEDSAVYLCASSLGAARETQYFGPGTRLLVL.

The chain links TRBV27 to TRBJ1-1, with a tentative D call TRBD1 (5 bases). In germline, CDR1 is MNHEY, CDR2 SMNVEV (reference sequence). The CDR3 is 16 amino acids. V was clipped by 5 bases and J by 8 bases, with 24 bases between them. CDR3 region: CASSGTRGRYLSEAFF. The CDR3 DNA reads TGTGCCAGCAGTGGGACCCGGGGCCGATATCTGTCCGAAGCTTTCTTT.

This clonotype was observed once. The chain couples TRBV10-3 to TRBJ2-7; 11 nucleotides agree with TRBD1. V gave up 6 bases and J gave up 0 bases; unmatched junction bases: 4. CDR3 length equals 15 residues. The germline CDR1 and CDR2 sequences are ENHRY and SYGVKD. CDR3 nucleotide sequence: TGTGCCATCAGGCCCGGGACAGGGGGCTCCTACGAGCAGTACTTC. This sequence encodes CAIRPGTGGSYEQYF.

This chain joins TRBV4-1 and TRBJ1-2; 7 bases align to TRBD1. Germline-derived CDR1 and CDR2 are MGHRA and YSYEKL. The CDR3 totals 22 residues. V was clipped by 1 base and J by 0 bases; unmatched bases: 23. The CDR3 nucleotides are TGCGCCAGCAGCCAAGCCTTACCCCAGGACAGGCGCTCCCCGATTACTAACTATGGCTACACCTTC. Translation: CASSQALPQDRRSPITNYGYTF.

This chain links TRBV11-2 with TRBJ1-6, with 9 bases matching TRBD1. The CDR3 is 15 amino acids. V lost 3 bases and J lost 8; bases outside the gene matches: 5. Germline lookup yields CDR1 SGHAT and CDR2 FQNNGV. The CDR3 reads CASSLSGQGHSPLHF. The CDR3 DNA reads TGTGCCAGCAGCTTGTCAGGACAGGGGCATTCACCCCTCCACTTT.

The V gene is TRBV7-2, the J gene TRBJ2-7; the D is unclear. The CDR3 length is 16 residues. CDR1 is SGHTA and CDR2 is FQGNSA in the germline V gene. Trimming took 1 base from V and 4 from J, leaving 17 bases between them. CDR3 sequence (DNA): TGTGCCAGCAGCTTAGGTAGTGTGGGTTTCGGGTACGAGCAGTACTTC. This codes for CASSLGSVGFGYEQYF.

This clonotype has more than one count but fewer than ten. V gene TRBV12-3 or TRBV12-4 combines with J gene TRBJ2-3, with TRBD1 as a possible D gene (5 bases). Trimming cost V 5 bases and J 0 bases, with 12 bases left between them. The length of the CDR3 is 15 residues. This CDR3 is CASSLPTASTDTQYF. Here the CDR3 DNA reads TGTGCCAGCAGTCTTCCGACAGCTAGCACAGATACGCAGTATTTT.

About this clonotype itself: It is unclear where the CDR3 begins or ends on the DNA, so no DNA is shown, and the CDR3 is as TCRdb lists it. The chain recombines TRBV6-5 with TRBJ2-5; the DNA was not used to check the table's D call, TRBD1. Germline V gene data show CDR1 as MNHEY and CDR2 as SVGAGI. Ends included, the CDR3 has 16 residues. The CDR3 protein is CASSSSGTGDVETQYF.

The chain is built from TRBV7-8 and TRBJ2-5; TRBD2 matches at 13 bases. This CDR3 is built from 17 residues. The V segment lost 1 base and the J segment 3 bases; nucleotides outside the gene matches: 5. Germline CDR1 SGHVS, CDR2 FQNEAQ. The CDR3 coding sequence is TGTGCCAGCAGCTTAGGGACTAGCGGGGGATTAGAAGAGACCCAGTACTTC. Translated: CASSLGTSGGLEETQYF.

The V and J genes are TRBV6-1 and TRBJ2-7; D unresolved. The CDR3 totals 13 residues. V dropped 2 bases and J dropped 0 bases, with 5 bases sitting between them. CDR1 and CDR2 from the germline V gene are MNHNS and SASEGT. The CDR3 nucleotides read TGTGCCAGCAGTGAATGGACCTCCTACGAGCAGTACTTC. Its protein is CASSEWTSYEQYF.

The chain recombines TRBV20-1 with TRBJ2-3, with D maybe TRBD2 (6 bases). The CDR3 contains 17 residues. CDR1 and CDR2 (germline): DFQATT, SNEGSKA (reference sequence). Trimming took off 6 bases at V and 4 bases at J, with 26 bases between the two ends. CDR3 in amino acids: CSAPGLGRGPRADTQYF. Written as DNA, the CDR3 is TGCAGTGCCCCGGGGTTGGGGCGGGGCCCTCGGGCAGATACGCAGTATTTT.

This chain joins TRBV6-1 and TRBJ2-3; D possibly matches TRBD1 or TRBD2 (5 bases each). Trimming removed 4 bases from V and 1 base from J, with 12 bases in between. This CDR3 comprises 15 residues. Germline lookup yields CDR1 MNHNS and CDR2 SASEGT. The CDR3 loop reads CASSVQGRGTDTQYF. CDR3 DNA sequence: TGTGCCAGCAGTGTTCAGGGACGGGGCACAGATACGCAGTATTTT.

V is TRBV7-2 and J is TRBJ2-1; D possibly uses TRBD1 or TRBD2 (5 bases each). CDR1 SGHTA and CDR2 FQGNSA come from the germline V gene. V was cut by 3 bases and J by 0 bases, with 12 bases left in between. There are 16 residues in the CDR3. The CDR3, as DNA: TGTGCCAGCAGCTTGTTCGGGGCTTCCTCCTACAATGAGCAGTTCTTC. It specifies CASSLFGASSYNEQFF.

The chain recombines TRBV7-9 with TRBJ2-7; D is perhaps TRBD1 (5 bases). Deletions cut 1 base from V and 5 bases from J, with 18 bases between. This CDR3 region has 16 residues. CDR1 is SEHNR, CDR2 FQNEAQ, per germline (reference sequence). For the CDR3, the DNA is TGTGCCAGCAGCTTAGTTGACAGCCCAGGGTCCGACGAGCAGTACTTC. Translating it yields CASSLVDSPGSDEQYF.